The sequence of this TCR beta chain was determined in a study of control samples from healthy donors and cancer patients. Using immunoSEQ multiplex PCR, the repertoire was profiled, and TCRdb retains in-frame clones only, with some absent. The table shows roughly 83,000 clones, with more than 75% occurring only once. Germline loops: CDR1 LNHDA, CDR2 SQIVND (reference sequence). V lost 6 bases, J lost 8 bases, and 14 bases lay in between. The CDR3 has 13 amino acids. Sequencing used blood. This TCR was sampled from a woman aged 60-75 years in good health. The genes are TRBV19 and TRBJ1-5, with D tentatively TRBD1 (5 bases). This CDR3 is CASRGVGLEPQHF. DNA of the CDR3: TGTGCCAGTAGGGGGGTCGGGTTGGAGCCCCAGCATTTT.